A single sample gave rise to the 8 T cell receptor beta chains below, sequenced in a study of CD8+ T cells in alopecia areata. As the sequencing template, cDNA was produced by extracting RNA and reverse transcribing it. The method was immunoSEQ multiplex PCR; TCRdb's version includes in-frame clones alone and lacks a portion of them. This sample has about 140,000 clones, with 45% to 60% found just once. Sequenced material: CD4+ T cells sorted from blood. The source of these receptors is a human donor in good health.

This chain links TRBV7-9 with TRBJ2-6; D is perhaps TRBD2 (5 bases). This CDR3 is 16 amino acids long. CDR1 is SEHNR, CDR2 FQNEAQ, per germline (reference sequence). The germline V and J ends were trimmed by 3 bases and 0 bases, with 9 bases remaining between them. CDR3 protein: CASSLRAVSGANVLTF. CDR3 DNA sequence: TGTGCCAGCAGCTTGAGAGCGGTCTCTGGGGCCAACGTCCTGACTTTC.

This clone showed up just a few times. This chain links TRBV29-1 with TRBJ2-3; 9 bases are a match to TRBD2. The CDR3 contains 16 residues. Germline assignment: CDR1 SQVTM and CDR2 ANQGSEA. Trimming took 4 bases from V and 3 from J; bases not matched to a gene: 11. CDR3 in amino acids: CSVAGIAGVGTDTQYF. In DNA, the CDR3 is TGCAGCGTTGCGGGGATAGCGGGAGTGGGGACAGATACGCAGTATTTT.

The V gene is TRBV29-1, the J gene TRBJ2-5; D not certain. CDR1 is SQVTM and CDR2 is ANQGSEA in the germline V gene. V lost 6 bases to trimming and J lost 5 bases, with 19 bases between them. The length of the CDR3 is 14 residues. DNA for the CDR3: TGCAGCGTGGCCCCCGATAGGGTTGGGGAGACCCAGTACTTC. Translated, it gives CSVAPDRVGETQYF.

CDR3 sequence reads: CASSILGNRYYNEQFF. The DNA for the CDR3 is TGTGCCAGTAGTATTTTGGGGAATCGATACTACAATGAGCAGTTCTTC. The chain employs TRBV19 and TRBJ2-1; D gene ambiguous. This CDR3 contains 16 residues. V was trimmed by 3 bases and J by 3 bases, leaving 15 bases between them. From germline, CDR1 is LNHDA and CDR2 SQIVND (reference sequence).

Only a few counts were recorded for this clone. The chain joins TRBV29-1 to TRBJ2-7, with TRBD1 matching over 8 bases. Germline V gives CDR1 SQVTM, CDR2 ANQGSEA. Trimming removed 6 bases from V and 5 bases from J; junction bases left unmatched: 6. The CDR3 spans 12 residues. CDR3 protein: CSVSDRAHEQYF. The CDR3 nucleotides are TGCAGCGTATCGGACAGGGCCCACGAGCAGTACTTC.

For this clone: The sample contains more than one DNA sequence encoding this CDR3. The chain has TRBV28 and TRBJ1-5; the D is unclear. Germline loops: CDR1 MDHEN, CDR2 SYDVKM. Trimming shortened V by 2 bases and J by 6 bases, and 5 bases separated the two germline ends. The CDR3 covers 12 residues. The CDR3 DNA follows: TGTGCCAGCAGTTTAGGTGGTCAGCCCCAGCATTTT. It codes for CASSLGGQPQHF.

The gene calls are TRBV2 and TRBJ1-1; D remains ambiguous. The CDR3 contains 13 residues. CDR1 and CDR2 from the germline V gene are SNHLY and FYNNEI. V shed 8 bases and J shed 0 bases, with 10 bases lying between them. The CDR3 reads CASLREMNTEAFF. CDR3 sequence (DNA): TGTGCCAGCTTAAGAGAGATGAACACTGAAGCTTTCTTT. Full variable domain (remainder filled in from reference TRBV2 and TRBJ1-1): EPEVTQTPSHQVTQMGQEVILRCVPISNHLYFYWYRQILGQKVEFLVSFYNNEISEKSEIFDDQFSVERPDGSNFTLKIRSTKLEDSAMYFCASLREMNTEAFFGQGTRLTVV.

This clone was observed a few times. The V gene is TRBV30, the J gene TRBJ2-1; D could derive from TRBD1 or TRBD2 (5 bases each). The CDR3 has 15 amino acids. Germline-derived CDR1 and CDR2 are GTSNPN and SVGIG (reference sequence). V lost 0 bases, J lost 4 bases, and 13 bases lay in between. Written as DNA, the CDR3 is TGTGCCTGGAGTGTACAGTTGTGGGGGTACAATGAGCAGTTCTTC. It specifies CAWSVQLWGYNEQFF.